Shown below are 2 T cell receptor beta chains from a single sample sequenced in a study of blood T cell repertoires in COVID-19. Produced via immunoSEQ multiplex PCR; TCRdb's table is partial and in-frame only. The sample includes approximately 450,000 clones, 75% to 90% seen only once; the top ten take roughly 4%. The source material was peripheral blood. These receptors originate from a woman aged 25 to 39 with acute or convalescent COVID-19.

J is TRBJ1-1 and V is TRBV5-1; 8 bases agree with TRBD1. J was trimmed by 0 bases and V by 3 bases; bases with no gene match: 10. Germline values: CDR1 SGHRS, CDR2 YFSETQ. The CDR3 is made up of 17 amino acids. In DNA form, the CDR3 reads TGCGCCAGCAGCTCCCACAGGGGGAGAGGGATGAACACTGAAGCTTTCTTT. Its protein is CASSSHRGRGMNTEAFF.

The chain has TRBV4-2 and TRBJ2-7; 10 bases match TRBD1. The CDR3 length is 14 residues. CDR1 and CDR2 (germline): LGHNA, YNFKEQ. After removal of 7 bases from V and 3 bases from J, the junction contained 6 bases not matched to a gene. The CDR3 here is CASTEGQGYYEQYF. The CDR3 coding sequence is TGTGCCAGCACAGAGGGACAGGGGTACTACGAGCAGTACTTC.